The clone carrying this TCR beta chain was detected many times. The TCR beta CDR3 regions underwent amplification using RNA transcripts as the source. TCR CDR3 underwent first-round RT-PCR with the HTBI primer set. Using its own MiXCR run on the multiplex PCR reads, TCRdb lists one record per CDR3 protein. The sample contains around 620,000 distinct CDR3 sequences, roughly 17% of which appear only once. This entry comes from a study of T cells in Graves' hyperthyroidism and ophthalmopathy. About the study: Staff took peripheral blood when the initial diagnosis was made, before any treatment began.

V was trimmed by 1 base and J by 5 bases, leaving 12 bases between them. CDR3 length equals 14 residues. Germline CDR1 MNHEY, CDR2 SMNVEV (reference sequence). This chain uses TRBV27 with TRBJ2-7, with D maybe TRBD1 (6 bases). The sequenced sample consisted of blood. This clonotype originated in a woman aged 30 to 39 with Graves' hyperthyroidism. The CDR3 sequence: CASSLYWGQHEQYF. The CDR3 coding sequence is TGTGCCAGCAGTTTATATTGGGGGCAGCACGAGCAGTACTTC.